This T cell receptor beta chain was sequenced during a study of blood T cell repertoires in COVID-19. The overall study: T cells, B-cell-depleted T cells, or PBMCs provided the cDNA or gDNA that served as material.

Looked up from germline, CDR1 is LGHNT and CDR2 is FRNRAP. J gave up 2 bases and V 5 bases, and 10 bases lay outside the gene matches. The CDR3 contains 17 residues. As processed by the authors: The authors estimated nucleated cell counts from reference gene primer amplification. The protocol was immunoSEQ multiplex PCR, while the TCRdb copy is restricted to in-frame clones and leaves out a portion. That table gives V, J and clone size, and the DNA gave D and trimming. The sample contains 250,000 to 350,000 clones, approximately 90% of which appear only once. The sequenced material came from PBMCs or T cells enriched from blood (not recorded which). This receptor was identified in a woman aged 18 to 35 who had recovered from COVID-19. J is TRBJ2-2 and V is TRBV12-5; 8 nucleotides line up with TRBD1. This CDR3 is CASGTDRAYVNTGELFF. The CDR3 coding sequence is TGTGCTAGTGGTACGGACAGGGCCTACGTAAACACCGGGGAGCTGTTTTTT.